This T cell receptor beta chain was observed in a study of blood T cell repertoires in COVID-19. Turning to the study itself: Acute-phase and convalescent COVID-19 samples originated in the United States, Italy and Spain. Nucleic acid was either cDNA or gDNA, and it came from T cells, B-cell-depleted T cells, or PBMCs.

The germline V gene encodes CDR1 MNHEY and CDR2 SMNVEV (reference sequence). The CDR3 length is 12 residues. V was pared by 8 bases and J by 10 bases, with 5 bases of the junction left unmatched. Authors' methods: Amplified reference gene primers provided the basis for estimating nucleated cell counts. Method: immunoSEQ multiplex PCR; TCRdb's copy keeps in-frame clones and lacks some. The D gene and trimming were derived from the DNA, and the V and J assignments and clone size from that table. The repertoire has 60,000 to 80,000 clones, roughly 88% of them found once; the top ten carry about 6.4%. The V call is TRBV27, the J call TRBJ1-6, with 7 bases that match TRBD1. Sequences were obtained from peripheral blood. The TCR was taken from a woman aged 70-85 years with acute or convalescent COVID-19. CDR3 amino acids: CASHTGVSPLHF. The CDR3 coding sequence is TGTGCCAGCCATACAGGGGTCTCACCCCTCCACTTT.